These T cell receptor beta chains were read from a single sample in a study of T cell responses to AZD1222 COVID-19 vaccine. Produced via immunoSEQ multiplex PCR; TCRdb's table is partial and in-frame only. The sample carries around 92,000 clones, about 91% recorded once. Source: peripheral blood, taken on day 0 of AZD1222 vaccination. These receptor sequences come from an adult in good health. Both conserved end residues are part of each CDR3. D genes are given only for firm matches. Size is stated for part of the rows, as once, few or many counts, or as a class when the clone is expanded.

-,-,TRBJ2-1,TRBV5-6,CASSSTVSSYNEQFF,TGTGCCAGCAGCTCGACGGTAAGCTCCTACAATGAGCAGTTCTTC
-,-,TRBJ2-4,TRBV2,CASSGGGIAKNIQYF,TGTGCCAGCAGTGGAGGGGGAATAGCCAAAAACATTCAGTACTTC
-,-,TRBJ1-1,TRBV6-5,CASKGRPTEAFF,TGTGCCAGCAAGGGCAGACCCACTGAAGCTTTCTTT
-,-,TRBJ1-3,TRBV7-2,CASSLAPWEGPGNTIYF,TGTGCCAGCAGCTTAGCGCCCTGGGAGGGGCCTGGAAACACCATATATTTT
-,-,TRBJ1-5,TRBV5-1,CASSLSPGVSQPQHF,TGCGCCAGCAGCTTGTCCCCAGGGGTTAGTCAGCCCCAGCATTTT
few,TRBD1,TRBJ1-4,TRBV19,CASSPSKWTGVQEKLFF,TGTGCCAGTAGTCCTAGTAAATGGACAGGGGTTCAGGAAAAACTGTTTTTT
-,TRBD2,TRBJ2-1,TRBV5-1,CASSFNLGTRRANEQFF,TGCGCCAGCAGCTTCAACCTCGGGACTAGAAGGGCTAATGAGCAGTTCTTC
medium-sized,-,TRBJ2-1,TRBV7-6,CASSFLTGDSYNEQFF,TGTGCCAGCAGCTTCCTAACCGGGGACTCCTACAATGAGCAGTTCTTC
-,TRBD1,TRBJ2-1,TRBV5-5,CASSFRDRGYNEQFF,TGTGCCAGCAGCTTCCGGGACAGGGGCTACAATGAGCAGTTCTTC
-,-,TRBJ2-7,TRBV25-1,CASSPQPAYEQYF,TGTGCCAGCAGTCCCCAACCGGCCTACGAGCAGTACTTC
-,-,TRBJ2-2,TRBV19,CASSNQGGGAGELFF,TGTGCCAGTAGTAACCAGGGAGGAGGGGCCGGGGAGCTGTTTTTT
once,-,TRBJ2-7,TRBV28,CASRGAWQTFFEQYF,TGTGCCAGCAGGGGAGCGTGGCAGACCTTTTTCGAGCAGTACTTC
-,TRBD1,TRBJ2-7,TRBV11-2,CASSPRQGGYEQYF,TGTGCCAGCAGCCCCCGACAGGGTGGGTACGAGCAGTACTTC
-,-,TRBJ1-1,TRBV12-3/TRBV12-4,CASSLVGEAFF,TGTGCCAGCAGTTTAGTGGGGGAAGCTTTCTTT
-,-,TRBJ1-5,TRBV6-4,CASSETGNQPQHF,TGTGCCAGCAGTGAAACGGGTAATCAGCCCCAGCATTTT
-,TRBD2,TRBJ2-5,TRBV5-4,CASSRPAGGNLDGQETQYF,TGTGCCAGCAGCAGACCTGCGGGGGGCAACCTAGATGGCCAAGAGACCCAGTACTTC
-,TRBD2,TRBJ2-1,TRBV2,CASRKAGWNSEQFF,TGTGCCAGCAGAAAAGCGGGATGGAATAGTGAGCAGTTCTTC